This passage covers 18 T cell receptor beta chains from one sample sequenced in a study of T cell responses to AZD1222 COVID-19 vaccine. Using immunoSEQ multiplex PCR, the repertoire was profiled, and TCRdb retains in-frame clones only, with some absent. The profile shows some 50,000 clones, approximately 84% of them singletons. The material sequenced was peripheral blood, taken on day 0 of AZD1222 vaccination. These receptors originate from an adult in good health.

A single count supports this clone. The gene calls are TRBV11-1 and TRBJ2-5; D gene uncertain. The CDR3 covers 15 residues. CDR1 and CDR2 (germline): SGHAT, FQDESV (reference sequence). With 1 base removed from V and 2 bases from J, the gap between germline ends came to 11 bases. The DNA of the CDR3 is TGTGCCAGCAGCTTAGATCCGTGGGGACAAGAGACCCAGTACTTC. Translating it yields CASSLDPWGQETQYF.

The chain joins TRBV6-1 to TRBJ1-5; 7 nucleotides align to TRBD1. Germline values: CDR1 MNHNS, CDR2 SASEGT. The V gene end was trimmed by 3 bases and the J gene end by 8 bases; junction bases not matched to a gene: 7. CDR3 length: 14 amino acids. This CDR3 is CASSDSGGVEPQHF. DNA for the CDR3: TGTGCCAGCAGTGATTCAGGGGGGGTAGAGCCCCAGCATTTT.

This rearrangement joins TRBV18 to TRBJ1-1; D may be TRBD1 (5 bases). The CDR3 length is 14 residues. V lost 3 bases and J 2 bases, leaving 10 bases between the germline ends. Germline V gives CDR1 KGHSH, CDR2 LQKENI. The CDR3 DNA is TGTGCCAGCTCACCCGGACAACAAAACACTGAAGCTTTCTTT. The encoded protein is CASSPGQQNTEAFF.

The gene calls are TRBV19 and TRBJ1-2, with D tentatively TRBD1 (5 bases). This CDR3 is built from 14 residues. The germline CDR1 and CDR2 sequences are LNHDA and SQIVND (reference sequence). V gave up 9 bases and J gave up 4 bases, with 18 bases separating them. The CDR3 loop is CASLGHPDGYGYTF. The DNA of the CDR3 is TGTGCCAGCCTTGGACACCCGGATGGCTATGGCTACACCTTC.

To note about this clone: The junction departs from germline at one end; a sequencing error may be responsible. The rearrangement links TRBV11-2 to TRBJ1-2; maybe TRBD1 (6 bases). Germline V CDR1 and CDR2: SGHAT, FQNNGV. This CDR3 comprises 12 residues. CDR3 nucleotides: TGTGCCAGCAGCTCCGAGGGGGTCTCTTCCGCCTTC. Translating it yields CASSSEGVSSAF.

The chain is built from TRBV2 and TRBJ2-7; 8 positions agree with TRBD1. Germline V gene lookup returns CDR1 SNHLY and CDR2 FYNNEI. Trimming took 4 bases from V and 1 from J; bases not matched to a gene: 3. CDR3 length equals 14 residues. CDR3 in DNA: TGTGCCAGCAGTGGCCAGGGGGCTTCCTACGAGCAGTACTTC. It translates to CASSGQGASYEQYF.

CDR3 nucleotide sequence: TGCGCCAGCAGCAGTAGGACAGGGGGGTACGAGCAGTACTTC. It is translated as CASSSRTGGYEQYF. The J gene is TRBJ2-7, the V gene TRBV5-1; 10 nucleotides line up with TRBD1. CDR1 and CDR2 from the germline V gene are SGHRS and YFSETQ. The junction had 5 bases not matched to a gene; V was cut back by 4 bases and J by 4 bases. The CDR3 runs to 14 residues.

The V gene is TRBV2, the J gene TRBJ1-5, with D possibly being TRBD1 (5 bases). The CDR3 is made up of 14 amino acids. Trimming shortened V by 3 bases and J by 7 bases, and 13 bases separated the two germline ends. Germline V gene sequence: CDR1 SNHLY, CDR2 FYNNEI. The CDR3 reads CASSEGRESQPQHF. For the CDR3, the DNA is TGTGCCAGCAGTGAGGGCAGGGAGAGCCAGCCCCAGCATTTT.

J is TRBJ2-5 and V is TRBV3-1 (or the pseudogene TRBV3-2); D gene unclear. The CDR3 runs to 12 residues. Germline values: CDR1 LGHDT, CDR2 YNNKEL (reference sequence). Trimming left V 2 bases short and J 14 bases short, with 15 bases between. The CDR3: CASSQWEQAEYF. In nucleotides, the CDR3 is TGTGCCAGCAGCCAATGGGAACAAGCTGAATACTTC.

This sequence joins TRBV5-4 and TRBJ1-6; maybe TRBD1 (5 bases). CDR1 and CDR2 from the germline V gene are SGHNT and YYREEE (reference sequence). The CDR3 has 16 residues. V was clipped by 4 bases and J by 10 bases, with 21 bases between them. CDR3 region: CASSTGLSNRWSPLHF. The CDR3, as DNA: TGTGCCAGCAGCACGGGACTATCCAACAGGTGGTCACCCCTCCACTTT.

This chain connects TRBV11-3 to TRBJ1-1; possible D gene TRBD1, 5 bases. Trimming shortened V by 5 bases and J by 1 base, and 11 bases separated the two germline ends. Per germline, CDR1 SGHNT and CDR2 YENEEA. The length of the CDR3 is 14 residues. CDR3: CASSGRTPNTEAFF. CDR3 DNA sequence: TGTGCCAGCAGCGGGCGGACACCGAACACTGAAGCTTTCTTT.

A note on this clone: A read error may account for a junction end that differs from germline. The J gene is TRBJ1-5, the V gene TRBV3-1 (or the pseudogene TRBV3-2); no clear D. The germline V gene encodes CDR1 LGHDT and CDR2 YNNKEL (reference sequence). This CDR3 is built from 13 residues. This CDR3 reads CASSQGRIQAQHF. CDR3 DNA: TGTGCCAGCAGCCAAGGTAGGATTCAGGCCCAGCATTTT.

V is TRBV4-2 and J is TRBJ2-7, with 7 bases fitting TRBD1. CDR1 and CDR2 from the germline V gene are LGHNA and YNFKEQ. CDR3 length: 17 amino acids. With 0 bases clipped from V and 3 bases from J, the junction kept 11 bases outside the gene matches. The CDR3 protein is CASSQDQGGGESYEQYF. The CDR3, as DNA: TGTGCCAGCAGCCAAGATCAAGGGGGCGGTGAGAGCTACGAGCAGTACTTC.

The V call is TRBV9, the J call TRBJ2-3; 11 bases match TRBD2. This CDR3 has 17 residues. V was pared by 2 bases and J by 1 base, with 6 bases of the junction left unmatched. Germline CDR1 and CDR2: SGDLS and YYNGEE. For the CDR3, the DNA is TGTGCCAGCAGCGTGGAGATACTAGCGGGAGGCACAGATACGCAGTATTTT. Translation gives CASSVEILAGGTDTQYF.

The rearrangement links TRBV5-5 to TRBJ2-7; D is uncertain. Germline assignment: CDR1 SGHKS and CDR2 YYEKEE (reference sequence). The CDR3 has 13 residues. V shed 0 bases and J shed 3 bases, with 7 bases lying between them. The CDR3 protein is CASSLDGIYEQYF. CDR3 nucleotide sequence: TGTGCCAGCAGCTTGGACGGTATCTACGAGCAGTACTTC.

This clone was counted a single time. This chain uses TRBV19 with TRBJ2-7; D ambiguous. Trimming shortened V by 5 bases and J by 5 bases, and 7 bases separated the two germline ends. This CDR3 comprises 11 residues. CDR1 is LNHDA and CDR2 is SQIVND in the germline V gene (reference sequence). The CDR3 coding sequence is TGTGCCAGTAGTCGATGGAACGAGCAGTACTTC. Its translation: CASSRWNEQYF.

This chain joins TRBV28 and TRBJ2-5; no clear D gene. Germline V gives CDR1 MDHEN, CDR2 SYDVKM. This CDR3 contains 13 residues. With 5 bases removed from V and 6 bases from J, the gap between germline ends came to 13 bases. The CDR3 DNA follows: TGTGCCAGCAGTGGCCTACCCCTAAAGACCCAGTACTTC. Residues: CASSGLPLKTQYF.

This clone has a single count. CDR3 DNA: TGTGCCAGCAGCCAAACTCTGAACACTGAAGCTTTCTTT. It specifies CASSQTLNTEAFF. The genes are TRBV3-1 (or the pseudogene TRBV3-2) and TRBJ1-1; no firm D call. The V gene lost 2 bases and the J gene lost 0 bases, with 4 bases spanning the gap. This CDR3 is built from 13 residues. The V gene's germline CDR1 is LGHDT and CDR2 YNNKEL (reference sequence).